This is a list of T cell receptor beta chains from one sample in a study of human T cells and chemical hapten exposure. TCRdb ran MiXCR on the reads and lists one entry per CDR3 protein. The sample holds 95,000 to 150,000 distinct CDR3 sequences, more than 8.5% seen once. Material for sequencing was whole blood. All receptors derive from a human donor in good health. Some clones in this sample may be carry-over from other donors' samples. CDR3s include the opening cysteine and the closing phenylalanine or tryptophan. The D gene is left open where the match is weak.

>NA|17|TRBJ1-5|TRBV12-3/TRBV12-4
CASRGGQPSYSNQPQHF
>NA|12|TRBJ2-1|TRBV18
CASSPPGNEQFF
>TRBD2|14|TRBJ2-2|TRBV20-1
CSARGEGLIGELFF
>TRBD1|13|TRBJ1-2|TRBV20-1
CSARPGQSYGYTF
>NA|15|TRBJ1-5|TRBV20-1
CSASGRIDSNQPQHF
>NA|18|TRBJ2-2|TRBV11-2
CASSAVLGQSNFTGELFF
>TRBD2|15|TRBJ2-3|TRBV9
CASSRTSGFTDTQYF
>NA|13|TRBJ1-6|TRBV3-2
CASSHQGRKLLHF
>TRBD2|16|TRBJ2-7|TRBV6-6
CASSYGVASGGYEQYF
>TRBD1|15|TRBJ1-6|TRBV7-2
CASSLDGTGIAPLHF